The rows below give T cell receptor beta chains drawn from one sample of a study of early T cells in non-severe SARS-CoV-2 infection. TCRdb processed the 5' RACE reads anew with MiXCR; each CDR3 protein has one entry. The sample carries 35,000 to 40,000 distinct CDR3 sequences, nearly 10% recorded once. The sequenced material came from whole blood. The receptors originated from an adult who was a healthcare worker with PCR-confirmed SARS-CoV-2 infection or an uninfected control (not recorded which). Both conserved end residues are part of each CDR3. The order of the fields is V gene, J gene, D gene, clone size, CDR3 DNA, CDR3 protein. A D gene is named only where the DNA matches it firmly. The listing skips clone size in some rows; elsewhere it reads once, few, many or a size class.

>TRBV28|TRBJ2-2|-|few
TGTGGGATTCGAGGGGGGGTCACCGGGGAGCTGTTTTTT
CGIRGGVTGELFF
>TRBV20-1|TRBJ2-7|-|many
TGCAGTGCTAGAGATGTGCTCGGGCTCGAGCAGTACTTC
CSARDVLGLEQYF
>TRBV12-3/TRBV12-4|TRBJ2-2|TRBD1|-
TGTGCCAGCAGCGCCCGGGACAGGGCTACGCGTAAATCTCCCGGGGAGCTGTTTTTT
CASSARDRATRKSPGELFF
>TRBV3-1|TRBJ2-2|TRBD1|few
TGTGCCAGCAGGAGGACAGGGCCAAACACCGGGGAGCTGTTTTTT
CASRRTGPNTGELFF
>TRBV28|TRBJ2-3|-|-
TGTGCCAGCAGGGGGATAGCGGTAGGAGATACGCAGTATTTT
CASRGIAVGDTQYF
>TRBV11-2|TRBJ2-7|-|many
TGTGCCAGCAGCCCGGGGGTTACTTACGAGCAGTACTTC
CASSPGVTYEQYF
>TRBV7-7|TRBJ2-7|TRBD2|many
TGTGCCAGCAGTAGCGGGGGGGCCCTCGAGGAGCAGTACTTC
CASSSGGALEEQYF
>TRBV7-6|TRBJ2-1|-|many
TGTGCCAGCAGCTTAGCCAGATTATACCCCTACAATGAGCAGTTCTTC
CASSLARLYPYNEQFF
>TRBV29-1|TRBJ2-1|TRBD2|many
TGCAGTGGTACTAGCGGGGGTGCGTGGGAGCAGTTCTTC
CSGTSGGAWEQFF
>TRBV28|TRBJ2-7|TRBD1|many
TGTGCCAGCAGTCCCACAGGGGTGGGGGAGCAGTACTTC
CASSPTGVGEQYF
>TRBV4-3|TRBJ1-1|-|many
TGCGCCAGCAGCCAAGGGGTGTTGTACACTGAAGCTTTCTTT
CASSQGVLYTEAFF
>TRBV5-1|TRBJ2-1|-|few
TGCGCCAGCAGCTTGGAAGGGGTCAATGAGCAGTTCTTC
CASSLEGVNEQFF
>TRBV5-1|TRBJ2-3|-|few
TGCGCCAGCAGCCCGGAGGGGGGGATTAGCACAGATACGCAGTATTTT
CASSPEGGISTDTQYF
>TRBV20-1|TRBJ1-1|-|many
TGCAGTGCTAGGAGAGTGGACGAAGCTTTCTTT
CSARRVDEAFF
>TRBV29-1|TRBJ1-1|TRBD1|many
TGCAGCGTTGTCGGGCAGGGGGCCACTGAAGCTTTCTTT
CSVVGQGATEAFF
>TRBV30|TRBJ2-5|-|many
TGTGCCCTGGGCCAGAACCAAGAGACCCAGTACTTC
CALGQNQETQYF
>TRBV14|TRBJ2-7|TRBD1|few
TGTGCCAGCAGCCAGGGCCCCGGGACAGGCCTCTACGAGCAGTACTTC
CASSQGPGTGLYEQYF
>TRBV7-3|TRBJ2-1|-|-
TGTGCCAGCAGCTTAGGAACAGGGCAGTTCAATGAGCAGTTCTTC
CASSLGTGQFNEQFF
>TRBV7-8|TRBJ1-5|-|-
TGTGCCAGCAGCCCCCACGAGGGGGCCCAGCATTTT
CASSPHEGAQHF
>TRBV5-1|TRBJ2-1|-|many
TGCGCCAGCAGCTTGGCCTGGGGATCTGAGCAGTTCTTC
CASSLAWGSEQFF
>TRBV7-9|TRBJ2-3|-|few
TGTGCCAGCAGCTTCTCCAGACAGTCAGATACGCAGTATTTT
CASSFSRQSDTQYF
>TRBV7-2|TRBJ1-3|-|few
TGTGCCAGCAGCTTAGGAGAAACTGGAAACACCATATATTTT
CASSLGETGNTIYF
>TRBV2|TRBJ1-2|TRBD1|-
TGTGCCAGCAGACGGACAGGGGATGGCTACACCTTC
CASRRTGDGYTF